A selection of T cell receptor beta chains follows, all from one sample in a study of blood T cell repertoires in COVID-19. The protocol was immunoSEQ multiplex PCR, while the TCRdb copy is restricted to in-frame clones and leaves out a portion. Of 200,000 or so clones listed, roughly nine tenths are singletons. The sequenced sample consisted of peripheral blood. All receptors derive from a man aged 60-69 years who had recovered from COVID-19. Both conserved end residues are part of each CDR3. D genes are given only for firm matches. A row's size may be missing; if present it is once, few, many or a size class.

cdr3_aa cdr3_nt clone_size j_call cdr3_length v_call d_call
CASAPSVKNIQYF TGTGCCAGCGCCCCGAGTGTCAAAAACATTCAGTACTTC NA TRBJ2-4 13 TRBV5-8 NA
CASSTQIGNTIYF TGTGCCAGTAGTACGCAGATTGGAAACACCATATATTTT once TRBJ1-3 13 TRBV19 NA
CASSYRGYSPLHF TGTGCCAGCAGTTACAGGGGATATTCACCCCTCCACTTT NA TRBJ1-6 13 TRBV6-5 NA
CASSIARVGTEAFF TGTGCCAGTAGTATTGCCAGGGTGGGCACTGAAGCTTTCTTT NA TRBJ1-1 14 TRBV19 NA
CAWSADGEQYF TGTGCCTGGAGTGCCGACGGGGAGCAGTACTTC NA TRBJ2-7 11 TRBV30 NA
CASSLVGGTPYEQYF TGTGCCAGCAGCTTAGTAGGGGGAACCCCCTACGAGCAGTACTTC NA TRBJ2-7 15 TRBV7-2 NA
CATQGDLSGYGYTF TGTGCCACCCAGGGGGACCTTAGTGGCTATGGCTACACCTTC once TRBJ1-2 14 TRBV19 TRBD1
CASSLWGTGTYNSPLHF TGCGCCAGCAGCTTGTGGGGGACAGGGACCTATAATTCACCCCTCCACTTT NA TRBJ1-6 17 TRBV5-1 TRBD1
CASSQDSGVQYEQYF TGCGCCAGCAGCCAAGATTCGGGAGTACAGTACGAGCAGTACTTC NA TRBJ2-7 15 TRBV4-1 NA
CASSPFGGANNEQFF TGCGCCAGCAGCCCCTTTGGGGGGGCCAACAATGAGCAGTTCTTC NA TRBJ2-1 15 TRBV5-1 NA
CASSSHSSSVGPNIQYF TGTGCCAGCAGTTCCCATTCCTCTAGCGTGGGTCCCAACATTCAGTACTTC NA TRBJ2-4 17 TRBV11-2 NA
CASSLAGSGSYEQYF TGCGCCAGCAGCTTGGCAGGGTCGGGCTCCTACGAGCAGTACTTC NA TRBJ2-7 15 TRBV5-1 NA
CASSISWRGGGNIQYF TGTGCCAGTAGTATCTCCTGGCGGGGGGGCGGGAACATTCAGTACTTC NA TRBJ2-4 16 TRBV19 TRBD2
CASSLQGGNSPLHF TGTGCCAGCAGCTTACAGGGGGGTAATTCACCCCTCCACTTT NA TRBJ1-6 14 TRBV7-3 TRBD1
CASSQALSGTGGREQYF TGTGCCAGCAGCCAAGCGCTTTCCGGGACAGGGGGCCGGGAGCAGTACTTC NA TRBJ2-7 17 TRBV4-2 TRBD1
CASTRGSKDTQYF TGTGCCAGCACGCGGGGGTCAAAAGATACGCAGTATTTT NA TRBJ2-3 13 TRBV5-4 TRBD2
CASTEVFRVAGELFF TGTGCCAGCACGGAGGTGTTCCGCGTCGCCGGGGAGCTGTTTTTT NA TRBJ2-2 15 TRBV6-5 NA
CASSLQGSDSPLHF TGTGCCAGCAGCCTGCAGGGGTCGGATTCACCCCTCCACTTT NA TRBJ1-6 14 TRBV9 NA
CAWASGGKRRDTQYF TGTGCCTGGGCCTCAGGCGGGAAGAGAAGGGATACGCAGTATTTT NA TRBJ2-3 15 TRBV30 NA
CASSEVLWVTENEKLFF TGTGCCAGCAGTGAGGTCCTATGGGTGACAGAAAATGAAAAACTGTTTTTT NA TRBJ1-4 17 TRBV2 NA
CASSGGQGYLIDQPQHF TGTGCCAGCAGTGGGGGACAGGGTTATTTAATCGATCAGCCCCAGCATTTT NA TRBJ1-5 17 TRBV6-1 TRBD1
CASSSPGTGAYEQYF TGTGCCAGCAGTTCCCCCGGGACGGGAGCCTACGAGCAGTACTTC NA TRBJ2-7 15 TRBV28 NA
CATYWRGGAGDTQYF TGTGCCACGTACTGGAGGGGGGGCGCAGGGGATACGCAGTATTTT few TRBJ2-3 15 TRBV19 NA
CAINPGQGGGYTF TGTGCCATCAACCCGGGACAGGGCGGTGGCTACACCTTC NA TRBJ1-2 13 TRBV10-3 TRBD1
CASSQGSGRAKGEQYF TGTGCCAGCAGCCAAGGTAGCGGGAGGGCCAAGGGAGAGCAGTACTTC NA TRBJ2-7 16 TRBV3-1/TRBV3-2 TRBD2
CASSRRVVAGGYEQYF TGTGCCAGCAGCCGACGAGTAGTAGCGGGGGGCTACGAGCAGTACTTC NA TRBJ2-7 16 TRBV3-1/TRBV3-2 TRBD2
CASGRDSPTNEKLFF TGTGCCAGCGGACGAGACAGCCCAACTAATGAAAAACTGTTTTTT NA TRBJ1-4 15 TRBV9 NA
CASSKFSGEGGDTGELFF TGTGCCAGCAGCAAATTTTCCGGTGAGGGAGGGGATACCGGGGAGCTGTTTTTT NA TRBJ2-2 18 TRBV21-1 NA
CASSWSGGNTEAFF TGTGCCAGCAGCTGGTCGGGGGGGAACACTGAAGCTTTCTTT NA TRBJ1-1 14 TRBV7-8 NA
CASSESETGKVSGYTF TGCGCCAGCAGTGAGTCGGAGACAGGGAAGGTGAGTGGCTACACCTTC few TRBJ1-2 16 TRBV10-1 TRBD1
CASSPMHRRSNEKLFF TGTGCCAGCAGCCCCATGCACAGGCGCTCCAATGAAAAACTGTTTTTT NA TRBJ1-4 16 TRBV28 NA
CASSYDRTGNTIYF TGTGCCAGCAGTTACGACAGAACTGGAAACACCATATATTTT NA TRBJ1-3 14 TRBV6-5 NA
CAISPTGGNTEAFF TGTGCCATCAGCCCGACAGGGGGGAACACTGAAGCTTTCTTT NA TRBJ1-1 14 TRBV10-3 TRBD1
CASSPLGQLEAFF TGTGCCAGCAGCCCACTCGGACAGTTAGAAGCTTTCTTT few TRBJ1-1 13 TRBV3-1/TRBV3-2 NA
CASSQDGGSYNEQFF TGTGCCAGCAGCCAAGACGGGGGCTCCTACAATGAGCAGTTCTTC NA TRBJ2-1 15 TRBV3-1/TRBV3-2 NA
CASKGGTTAANSPLHF TGTGCCAGCAAGGGAGGAACTACAGCAGCAAATTCACCCCTCCACTTT few TRBJ1-6 16 TRBV6-6 NA
CASSRLPPPGGEQYF TGTGCCAGCAGTCGACTTCCACCCCCCGGGGGCGAGCAGTACTTC NA TRBJ2-7 15 TRBV2 NA
CASSIGTGVSYEQYF TGTGCCAGTAGTATAGGGACAGGGGTTTCCTACGAGCAGTACTTC NA TRBJ2-7 15 TRBV19 TRBD1
CASSKAGGVATDTQYF TGTGCCAGCAGCAAAGCTGGCGGGGTGGCCACAGATACGCAGTATTTT NA TRBJ2-3 16 TRBV21-1 NA
CASSSLQGATYNSPLHF TGTGCCAGCAGTTCACTCCAAGGGGCAACCTATAATTCACCCCTCCACTTT NA TRBJ1-6 17 TRBV7-2 NA
CASSLGQTYEQYF TGTGCCAGCAGTTTGGGACAGACCTACGAGCAGTACTTC NA TRBJ2-7 13 TRBV11-2 TRBD1
CASSPIGAPNEKLFF TGTGCCAGCAGCCCCATTGGGGCCCCAAATGAAAAACTGTTTTTT NA TRBJ1-4 15 TRBV6-5 NA